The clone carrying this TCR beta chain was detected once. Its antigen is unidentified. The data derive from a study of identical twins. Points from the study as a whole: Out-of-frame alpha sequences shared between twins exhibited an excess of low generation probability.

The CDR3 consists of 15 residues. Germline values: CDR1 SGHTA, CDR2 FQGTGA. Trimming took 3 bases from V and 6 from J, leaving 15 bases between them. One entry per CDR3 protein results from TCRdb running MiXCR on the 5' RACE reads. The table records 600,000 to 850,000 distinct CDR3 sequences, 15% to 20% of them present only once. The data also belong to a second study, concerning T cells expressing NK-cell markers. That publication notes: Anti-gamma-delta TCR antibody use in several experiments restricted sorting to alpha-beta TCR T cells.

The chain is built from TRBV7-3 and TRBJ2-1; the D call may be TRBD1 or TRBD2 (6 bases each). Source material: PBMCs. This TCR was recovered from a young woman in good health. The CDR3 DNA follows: TGTGCCAGCAGCTTCGCCCGGGGGCCCAGCAATGAGCAGTTCTTC. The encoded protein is CASSFARGPSNEQFF.